This T cell receptor (beta chain) stems from a study of shared T cell receptors in the human thymus. Repertoires were generated with immunoSEQ multiplex PCR, while TCRdb's copy carries only in-frame clones and drops some. Here the sample spans about 660,000 clones, around 87% being singletons. The data also belong to a second study, concerning human thymus T cells. As that report states: The donors were infants in Finland with congenital heart defects, otherwise immunologically healthy. Corrective cardiac operations yielded the resected thymus tissue. Related research described thymic repertoires that were highly overlapping among unrelated individuals.

The receptor's source is a boy in the first two years of life with a congenital heart defect. Sequences were obtained from thymocytes.

The CDR3 reads CAGGGESPYEQYF. The CDR3 DNA is TGTGCCGGGGGGGGCGAGTCCCCGTACGAGCAGTACTTC. The chain joins TRBV6-1 to TRBJ2-7, with D maybe TRBD2 (7 bases). V was clipped by 11 bases and J by 4 bases, with 18 bases between them. The germline V gene has CDR1 MNHNS and CDR2 SASEGT. The CDR3 is 13 amino acids.